This is a list of T cell receptor beta chains from one sample in a study of cytomegalovirus exposure and HLA in healthy donors. This table comes from immunoSEQ multiplex PCR, and its TCRdb copy is limited to in-frame clones, with some not included. This table has under 200,000 clones, around 76% appearing once. The specimen sequenced was PBMCs. The source of these receptors is a woman aged 25 to 39 in good health and CMV-seropositive. The CDR3 runs from the conserved cysteine through the conserved F or W. Each record gives: clone size, V gene, J gene, D gene, CDR3 DNA, CDR3 protein. D genes are given only for firm matches. Clone size, where shown, is once, few, many, or a class for clones that have expanded.

>.|TRBV5-6|TRBJ1-4|.
TGTGCCAGCAGCTTGCTGGACAGCAGAACTAATGAAAAACTGTTTTTT
CASSLLDSRTNEKLFF
>.|TRBV9|TRBJ1-1|.
TGTGCCAGCAGCGTCTCTTCGGGATCGAACACTGAAGCTTTCTTT
CASSVSSGSNTEAFF
>.|TRBV5-1|TRBJ2-7|.
TGCGCCAGCAGCTTGGTTGGGGGACAACCCCCATACGAGCAGTACTTC
CASSLVGGQPPYEQYF
>.|TRBV11-2|TRBJ2-3|TRBD2
TGTGCCAGCAGCTTAGGGCGGGGGGGAACAGATACGCAGTATTTT
CASSLGRGGTDTQYF
>.|TRBV28|TRBJ2-2|.
TGTGCCAGCAGCCCACCTCTTGTGAGCACCGGGGAGCTGTTTTTT
CASSPPLVSTGELFF
>.|TRBV30|TRBJ1-2|TRBD1
TGTGCCTGGAGCCGGACAGGGAGATACTATGGCTACACCTTC
CAWSRTGRYYGYTF
>.|TRBV25-1|TRBJ2-7|TRBD2
TGTGCCAGCAGTGATATAGCGGGACCTGGAGCCTACGAGCAGTACTTC
CASSDIAGPGAYEQYF
>.|TRBV6-4|TRBJ2-1|.
TGTGCCAGCAGTGACCAGGGGAATGAGCAGTTCTTC
CASSDQGNEQFF
>once|TRBV5-6|TRBJ2-3|TRBD2
TGTGCCAGCAGCTTGGAGCTAGCGGGGGTAGATACGCAGTATTTT
CASSLELAGVDTQYF
>.|TRBV5-1|TRBJ2-5|TRBD2
TGCGCCAGCAGCAGCCAAGGACTAGCGGTACAAGAGACCCAGTACTTC
CASSSQGLAVQETQYF
>.|TRBV7-8|TRBJ2-5|TRBD1
TGTGCCAGCAGTTTTACCGACAGGGGGGGGGAGACCCAGTACTTC
CASSFTDRGGETQYF
>few|TRBV6-1|TRBJ2-7|TRBD1
TGTGCCAGCAGTATCGGACAGGGGGCCTACGAGCAGTACTTC
CASSIGQGAYEQYF
>.|TRBV6-1|TRBJ1-2|TRBD1
TGTGCCAGCAGTGTAGGAGACAGGGGGTCTAACTATGGCTACACCTTC
CASSVGDRGSNYGYTF
>.|TRBV11-2|TRBJ1-1|.
TGTGCCAGCAGCGCTGACCGGGGAGCTTTCTTT
CASSADRGAFF
>.|TRBV5-1|TRBJ2-7|.
TGCGCCAGCAGCATCTCGGGGGGGACAGAAGAGGAGCAGTACTTC
CASSISGGTEEEQYF
>.|TRBV5-4|TRBJ1-5|.
TGTGCCAGCAGCTTCGGGGGGAATCAGCCCCAGCATTTT
CASSFGGNQPQHF
>.|TRBV6-6|TRBJ1-1|.
TGTGCCAGCAGCAGCGTCACCGCGAACACTGAAGCTTTCTTT
CASSSVTANTEAFF
>.|TRBV25-1|TRBJ2-1|.
TGTGCCACCGACTTTACCGGCGATGATGAGCAGTTCTTC
CATDFTGDDEQFF
>once|TRBV18|TRBJ2-3|.
TGTGCCAGCTCAGGGAGAGCAACAGAGCCAGATACGCAGTATTTT
CASSGRATEPDTQYF
>.|TRBV5-4|TRBJ2-7|.
TGTGCCAGCAGCTTGGAATCACCACAGGGTTCCGAGCAGTACTTC
CASSLESPQGSEQYF